What follows are 31 T cell receptor beta chains derived from one specimen sequenced in a study of CD8 T cells in Susac syndrome. An amount of RNA that ranged from roughly 0.45 to 1 ug was reverse transcribed with random hexamers. Each CDR3 protein is one row after TCRdb ran MiXCR on the immunoSEQ multiplex PCR reads. Counted here are around 190,000 distinct CDR3 sequences, about 93% occurring once; the ten biggest clones make up around 0.1%. What was sequenced was CD4+ T cells from PBMCs. Every receptor here comes from a human donor in good health.

This clonotype was detected only a few times. At one end, the junction sequence differs from germline, possibly due to a read error. V and J are TRBV14 and TRBJ1-6; tentatively, D is TRBD1 (6 bases). The CDR3 runs 16 residues. Germline-derived CDR1 and CDR2 are SGHDN and FVKESK. CDR3 sequence reads: CASSKEGGPINSPLHF. The CDR3, as DNA: TGTGCCAGCAGCAAAGAAGGGGGACCGATTAATTCCCCCCTCCACTTT.

The chain carries TRBV20-1 and TRBJ2-4, with D perhaps given as TRBD1 or TRBD2 (6 bases each). The V end lost 8 bases, the J end lost 7 bases, and 15 bases lay between the germline ends. Germline loops: CDR1 DFQATT, CDR2 SNEGSKA (reference sequence). The CDR3 is 12 residues long. In nucleotides, the CDR3 is TGCAGTTTTCGAGGGGGGACTAACATTCAGTACTTC. Its protein is CSFRGGTNIQYF.

V gene TRBV9 combines with J gene TRBJ2-1; D gene uncertain. The V end was cut by 2 bases, the J end by 0 bases, with 9 bases between. The CDR3 loop spans 15 amino acids. Germline V gene data show CDR1 as SGDLS and CDR2 as YYNGEE. CDR3: CASSVSSFSYNEQFF. CDR3 nucleotide sequence: TGTGCCAGCAGCGTTTCAAGCTTCTCCTACAATGAGCAGTTCTTC.

This chain joins TRBV5-1 and TRBJ2-2, with D unresolved. V dropped 2 bases and J dropped 4 bases, with 9 bases sitting between them. Germline CDR1 and CDR2: SGHRS and YFSETQ. The CDR3 consists of 14 residues. The CDR3 reads CASSFPGSTGELFF. Written as DNA, the CDR3 is TGCGCCAGCAGCTTCCCCGGCTCCACCGGGGAGCTGTTTTTT.

This chain uses TRBV20-1 with TRBJ2-1; D gene ambiguous. The CDR3 runs to 14 residues. Germline CDR1 reads DFQATT; CDR2 reads SNEGSKA (reference sequence). V lost 6 bases, J lost 1 base, and 13 bases lay in between. This chain's CDR3 is CSARPAISYNEQFF. The CDR3 coding sequence is TGCAGTGCACGACCGGCCATATCCTACAATGAGCAGTTCTTC.

CDR3 sequence: CASRSVGPNTGELFF. The DNA of the CDR3 is TGTGCCAGCAGGTCCGTGGGTCCGAACACCGGGGAGCTGTTTTTT. The chain links TRBV7-3 to TRBJ2-2; D remains unclear. Trimming removed 6 bases from V and 0 bases from J, with 11 bases in between. The germline CDR1 and CDR2 sequences are SGHTA and FQGTGA. There are 15 residues in the CDR3.

The CDR3 region is CASSLGAGSSYNEQFF. DNA of the CDR3: TGTGCCAGCAGTTTAGGGGCGGGGAGCTCCTACAATGAGCAGTTCTTC. V usage is TRBV12-3 or TRBV12-4 and J usage is TRBJ2-1; a weak D match, TRBD2 (6 bases). The CDR3 spans 16 residues. The V and J ends lost 1 base and 0 bases respectively, with 10 bases between them.

The gene calls are TRBV7-8 and TRBJ1-5, with D unresolved. The V end was cut by 5 bases, the J end by 5 bases, with 10 bases between. CDR1 SGHVS and CDR2 FQNEAQ come from the germline V gene. The CDR3 length is 13 residues. The CDR3 DNA reads as TGTGCCAGCAGCCCGGAATTTGATCAGCCCCAGCATTTT. Translated, it gives CASSPEFDQPQHF.

The chain joins TRBV28 to TRBJ1-6; D possibly corresponds to TRBD1 (5 bases). The CDR3 is made up of 14 amino acids. Deletions cut 9 bases from V and 7 bases from J, with 16 bases between. Germline loops: CDR1 MDHEN, CDR2 SYDVKM. The CDR3 protein is CASSVGGGNSPLHF. The CDR3 region has the DNA TGTGCCAGTAGCGTGGGCGGGGGGAATTCACCCCTCCACTTT.

The chain is built from TRBV12-3 or TRBV12-4 and TRBJ2-5; D possibly corresponds to TRBD1 (6 bases). The V gene lost 3 bases and the J gene lost 1 base, with 12 bases spanning the gap. There are 15 residues in the CDR3. Here the CDR3 reads CASSLQGTRQETQYF. The CDR3 DNA is TGTGCCAGCAGTTTGCAAGGGACACGCCAAGAGACCCAGTACTTC.

V usage is TRBV3-1 and J usage is TRBJ2-2; D not certain. CDR1 LGHDT and CDR2 YNNKEL come from the germline V gene (reference sequence). This CDR3 is built from 13 residues. V lost 5 bases and J lost 6, with 10 bases in between. The CDR3 reads CASSTRLAGELFF. DNA of the CDR3: TGTGCCAGCAGCACCCGACTGGCCGGGGAGCTGTTTTTT.

V and J are TRBV28 and TRBJ2-7; 10 bases match TRBD1. The V gene's germline CDR1 is MDHEN and CDR2 SYDVKM. The trim removed 2 bases at V and 3 bases at J, leaving 4 bases unmatched. The CDR3 extends over 15 amino acids. CDR3 coding DNA: TGTGCCAGCAGTTTAAGCGGGACAGGGGTCTACGAGCAGTACTTC. Its translation: CASSLSGTGVYEQYF.

V gene TRBV10-3 combines with J gene TRBJ2-7; 8 bases fit TRBD1. The CDR3 loop spans 16 amino acids. V was clipped by 5 bases and J by 4 bases; unmatched bases: 13. The germline gives CDR1 ENHRY, CDR2 SYGVKD. In nucleotides, the CDR3 is TGTGCCATCAGTCAGGGTGAAGGACAGGGCTATTACGAGCAGTACTTC. Translating gives CAISQGEGQGYYEQYF.

This sequence joins TRBV5-4 and TRBJ1-1; perhaps TRBD1 as D (5 bases). V gave up 2 bases and J gave up 7 bases, with 12 bases separating them. The length of the CDR3 is 13 residues. The germline gives CDR1 SGHNT, CDR2 YYREEE (reference sequence). This chain's CDR3 is CASSLRGSIEAFF. DNA of the CDR3: TGTGCCAGCAGCTTACGGGGGAGCATTGAAGCTTTCTTT.

The chain couples TRBV20-1 to TRBJ2-3; TRBD2 matches 8 bases. CDR1 DFQATT and CDR2 SNEGSKA come from the germline V gene (reference sequence). Trimming at V came to 8 bases and at J to 1 base, leaving 5 bases not matched to a gene. There are 13 residues in the CDR3. The CDR3 reads CSRAGEGTDTQYF. As DNA, the CDR3 is TGCAGTAGAGCGGGGGAGGGCACAGATACGCAGTATTTT.

This clonotype has a single count. The V gene is TRBV19, the J gene TRBJ2-1; D is uncertain. V lost 6 bases and J lost 0, with 15 bases in between. The CDR3 covers 16 residues. CDR1 is LNHDA and CDR2 is SQIVND in the germline V gene (reference sequence). The CDR3 sequence is CASRDQPIHSYNEQFF. As DNA, the CDR3 is TGTGCCAGTAGAGATCAGCCAATCCACTCCTACAATGAGCAGTTCTTC.

This clonotype has just a few counts. The chain uses TRBV5-4 and TRBJ2-7; no reliable D call. Looked up from germline, CDR1 is SGHNT and CDR2 is YYREEE (reference sequence). Trimming removed 4 bases from V and 3 bases from J, with 5 bases in between. CDR3 length: 11 amino acids. The CDR3 DNA is TGTGCCAGCAGCCCCTTCTACGAGCAGTACTTC. The encoded protein is CASSPFYEQYF.

V gene TRBV4-1 combines with J gene TRBJ1-1, with a possible D match to TRBD1 (5 bases). V gave up 1 base and J gave up 10 bases, with 13 bases separating them. CDR1 MGHRA and CDR2 YSYEKL come from the germline V gene. The CDR3 spans 13 residues. The CDR3 DNA sequence: TGCGCCAGCAGCCAAGCTGGGCGGAGGGGAGCTTTCTTT. Translating gives CASSQAGRRGAFF.

V usage is TRBV28 and J usage is TRBJ2-2, with TRBD2 matching over 7 bases. This CDR3 comprises 17 residues. Looked up from germline, CDR1 is MDHEN and CDR2 is SYDVKM. Trimming at V came to 11 bases and at J to 2 bases, leaving 17 bases not matched to a gene. The CDR3 loop reads CALTPNTWGGNTGELFF. The CDR3 DNA sequence: TGTGCCCTCACCCCCAACACATGGGGGGGAAACACCGGGGAGCTGTTTTTT.

In its sample, this clonotype was seen once. The CDR3 region has the DNA TGTGCCAGCAGCCACCTCGGAGGAAGCAATCAGCCCCAGCATTTT. Its protein is CASSHLGGSNQPQHF. This chain connects TRBV28 to TRBJ1-5; no definite D call. V lost 6 bases to trimming and J lost 1 base, with 13 bases between them. The V gene's germline CDR1 is MDHEN and CDR2 SYDVKM. The CDR3 is 15 amino acids.

In its sample, this clonotype was seen once. V and J are TRBV2 and TRBJ2-3, with 11 bases matching TRBD1. CDR1 is SNHLY, CDR2 FYNNEI, per germline. V lost 3 bases, J lost 3 bases, and 2 bases stayed unmatched. The CDR3 loop spans 15 amino acids. Here the CDR3 reads CASSDGTGGTDTQYF. CDR3 sequence (DNA): TGTGCCAGCAGTGACGGGACAGGGGGTACAGATACGCAGTATTTT. Full variable domain (missing parts from reference TRBV2 and TRBJ2-3): EPEVTQTPSHQVTQMGQEVILRCVPISNHLYFYWYRQILGQKVEFLVSFYNNEISEKSEIFDDQFSVERPDGSNFTLKIRSTKLEDSAMYFCASSDGTGGTDTQYFGPGTRLTVL.

The sample holds one count of this clonotype. J is TRBJ1-5 and V is TRBV6-2 or TRBV6-3; the match to TRBD1 covers 8 bases. The junction had 8 bases not matched to a gene; V was cut back by 6 bases and J by 1 base. This CDR3 has 16 residues. Looked up from germline, CDR1 is MNHEY and CDR2 is SVGEGT. Here the CDR3 reads CASSPGQGISNQPQHF. The CDR3 nucleotides are TGTGCCAGCAGCCCAGGACAGGGAATCAGCAATCAGCCCCAGCATTTT.

The chain couples TRBV6-5 to TRBJ1-5; D remains ambiguous. Germline CDR1 MNHEY, CDR2 SVGAGI. Trimming removed 4 bases from V and 2 bases from J, with 18 bases in between. The CDR3 length is 17 residues. CDR3 sequence reads: CASSSPSVPGGNQPQHF. The CDR3 DNA is TGTGCCAGCAGTTCCCCCTCGGTCCCCGGGGGCAATCAGCCCCAGCATTTT.

This chain links TRBV5-1 with TRBJ1-2; 7 bases align to TRBD1. Trimming at V came to 4 bases and at J to 6 bases, leaving 6 bases not matched to a gene. CDR1 and CDR2 from the germline V gene are SGHRS and YFSETQ. The CDR3 contains 13 residues. The CDR3 is CASSPGTVNGYTF. Written as DNA, the CDR3 is TGCGCCAGCAGCCCTGGGACAGTGAATGGCTACACCTTC. Looking up the rest from reference TRBV5-1 and TRBJ1-2 gives the full variable domain: KAGVTQTPRYLIKTRGQQVTLSCSPISGHRSVSWYQQTPGQGLQFLFEYFSETQRNKGNFPGRFSGRQFSNSRSEMNVSTLELGDSALYLCASSPGTVNGYTFGSGTRLTVV.

The chain employs TRBV28 and TRBJ1-2; a possible D gene is TRBD1 (5 bases). The germline gives CDR1 MDHEN, CDR2 SYDVKM. Trimming removed 7 bases from V and 4 bases from J, with 16 bases in between. This CDR3 is 14 amino acids long. The CDR3 spells CASKRDSAFYGYTF. CDR3 bases: TGTGCCAGCAAGAGAGACAGCGCCTTCTATGGCTACACCTTC.

This chain uses TRBV5-6 with TRBJ1-6; D remains ambiguous. The germline gives CDR1 SGHDT, CDR2 YYEEEE. CDR3 length: 13 amino acids. With 4 bases removed from V and 9 bases from J, the gap between germline ends came to 11 bases. The CDR3, as DNA: TGTGCCAGCAGCCTCCCAGCTGGTTCACCCCTCCACTTT. Translating gives CASSLPAGSPLHF.

The DNA for the CDR3 is TGTGCCAGCCTCCCCCCAGGGGCCGGGGCCAACGTCCTGACTTTC. Amino acid sequence: CASLPPGAGANVLTF. The chain has TRBV28 and TRBJ2-6; D is possibly TRBD1 (6 bases). V dropped 8 bases and J dropped 4 bases, with 15 bases sitting between them. Germline V gene sequence: CDR1 MDHEN, CDR2 SYDVKM. The CDR3 contains 15 residues.

This chain links TRBV29-1 with TRBJ1-1; no firm D call. Germline-derived CDR1 and CDR2 are SQVTM and ANQGSEA. Between the trimmed V and J ends, which lost 0 bases and 3 bases, there was a span of 11 bases. The CDR3 consists of 14 residues. The CDR3: CSVEDHGTHTEAFF. DNA for the CDR3: TGCAGCGTTGAAGATCACGGCACCCACACTGAAGCTTTCTTT.

V usage is TRBV28 and J usage is TRBJ2-1; 7 bases map to TRBD2. Germline values: CDR1 MDHEN, CDR2 SYDVKM. This CDR3 has 14 residues. V lost 6 bases and J lost 1; bases outside the gene matches: 3. The chain's CDR3 is CASRSGGSYNEQFF. Written as DNA, the CDR3 is TGTGCCAGCAGGTCGGGGGGTTCCTACAATGAGCAGTTCTTC.

The rearrangement uses TRBV9 and TRBJ2-5; 13 nucleotides align to TRBD2. CDR1 is SGDLS, CDR2 YYNGEE, per germline. The trim removed 4 bases at V and 5 bases at J, leaving 8 bases unmatched. CDR3 length equals 16 residues. The CDR3 DNA is TGTGCCAGCAGCCCGGGGGGACTAGCGGGGAAGGAGACCCAGTACTTC. It codes for CASSPGGLAGKETQYF.

V usage is TRBV7-8 and J usage is TRBJ2-7; 9 bases fit TRBD1. This CDR3 contains 14 residues. Trimming cost V 5 bases and J 3 bases; bases outside gene matches: 5. Germline loops: CDR1 SGHVS, CDR2 FQNEAQ. The CDR3: CASSTRDRVYEQYF. The CDR3 DNA is TGTGCCAGCAGCACCCGGGACAGGGTCTACGAGCAGTACTTC.